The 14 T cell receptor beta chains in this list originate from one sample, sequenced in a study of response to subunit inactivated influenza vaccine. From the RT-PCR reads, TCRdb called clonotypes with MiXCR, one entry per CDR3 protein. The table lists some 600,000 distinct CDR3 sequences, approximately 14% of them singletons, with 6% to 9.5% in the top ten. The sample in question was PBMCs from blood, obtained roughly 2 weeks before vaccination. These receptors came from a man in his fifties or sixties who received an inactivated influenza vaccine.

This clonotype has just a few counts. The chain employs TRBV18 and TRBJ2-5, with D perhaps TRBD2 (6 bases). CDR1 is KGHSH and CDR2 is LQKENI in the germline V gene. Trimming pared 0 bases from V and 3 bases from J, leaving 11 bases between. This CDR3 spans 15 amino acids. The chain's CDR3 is CASSPPSGSEETQYF. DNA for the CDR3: TGTGCCAGCTCACCACCGAGCGGGTCGGAAGAGACCCAGTACTTC.

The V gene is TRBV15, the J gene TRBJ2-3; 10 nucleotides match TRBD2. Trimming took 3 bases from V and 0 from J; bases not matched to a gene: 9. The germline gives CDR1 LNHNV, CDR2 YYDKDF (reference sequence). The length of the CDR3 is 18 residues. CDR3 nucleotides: TGTGCCACCAGCAGCTCCGGACTAGCGGAGTCTAGCACAGATACGCAGTATTTT. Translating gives CATSSSGLAESSTDTQYF.

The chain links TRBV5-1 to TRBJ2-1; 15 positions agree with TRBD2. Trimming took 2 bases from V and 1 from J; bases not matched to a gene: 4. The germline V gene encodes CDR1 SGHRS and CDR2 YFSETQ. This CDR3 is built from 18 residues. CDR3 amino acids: CASSFGLAGGTSYNEQFF. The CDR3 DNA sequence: TGCGCCAGCAGCTTTGGACTAGCGGGGGGGACATCCTACAATGAGCAGTTCTTC.

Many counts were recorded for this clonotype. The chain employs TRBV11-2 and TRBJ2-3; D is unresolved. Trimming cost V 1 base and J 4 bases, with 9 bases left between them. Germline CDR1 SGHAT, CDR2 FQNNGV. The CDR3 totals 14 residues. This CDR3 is CASSLGLTPDTQYF. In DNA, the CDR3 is TGTGCCAGCAGCTTAGGCCTGACGCCAGATACGCAGTATTTT.

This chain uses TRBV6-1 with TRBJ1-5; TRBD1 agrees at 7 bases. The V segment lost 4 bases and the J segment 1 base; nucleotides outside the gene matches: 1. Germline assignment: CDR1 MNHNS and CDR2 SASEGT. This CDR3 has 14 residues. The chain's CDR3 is CASSVGGSNQPQHF. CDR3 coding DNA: TGTGCCAGCAGTGTAGGGGGCAGCAATCAGCCCCAGCATTTT.

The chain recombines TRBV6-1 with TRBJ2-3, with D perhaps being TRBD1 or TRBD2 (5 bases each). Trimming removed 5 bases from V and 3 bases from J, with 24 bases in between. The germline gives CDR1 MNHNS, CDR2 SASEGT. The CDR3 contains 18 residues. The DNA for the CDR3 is TGTGCCAGCAGTAAACACCGGGACGGACGCCTAGTAACAGATACGCAGTATTTT. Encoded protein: CASSKHRDGRLVTDTQYF.

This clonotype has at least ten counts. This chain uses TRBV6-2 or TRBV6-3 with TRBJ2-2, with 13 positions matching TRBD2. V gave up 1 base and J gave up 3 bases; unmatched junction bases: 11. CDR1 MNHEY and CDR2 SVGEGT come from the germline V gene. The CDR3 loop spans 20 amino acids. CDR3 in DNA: TGTGCCAGCAGTTACTTAGGGACTAGCGGGGTCCTGGGTGACACCGGGGAGCTGTTTTTT. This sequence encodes CASSYLGTSGVLGDTGELFF.

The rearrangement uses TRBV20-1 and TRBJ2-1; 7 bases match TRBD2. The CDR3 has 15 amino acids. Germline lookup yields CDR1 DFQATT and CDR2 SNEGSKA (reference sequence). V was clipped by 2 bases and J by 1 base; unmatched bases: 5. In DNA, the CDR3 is TGCAGTGCTAGAAAGAGAGCGGGATCCTACAATGAGCAGTTCTTC. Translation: CSARKRAGSYNEQFF.

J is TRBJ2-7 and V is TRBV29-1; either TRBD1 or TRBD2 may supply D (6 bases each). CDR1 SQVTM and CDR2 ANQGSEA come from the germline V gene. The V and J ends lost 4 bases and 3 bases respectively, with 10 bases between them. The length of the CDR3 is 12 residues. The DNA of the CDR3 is TGCAGCGTTGTAAAGGGGGGCTACGAGCAGTACTTC. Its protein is CSVVKGGYEQYF.

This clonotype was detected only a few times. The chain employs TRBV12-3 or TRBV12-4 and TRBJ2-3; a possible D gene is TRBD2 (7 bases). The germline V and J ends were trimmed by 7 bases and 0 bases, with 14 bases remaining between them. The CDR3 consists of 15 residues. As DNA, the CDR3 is TGTGCCAGCAAGTCCCGGGGGGCTAGCACAGATACGCAGTATTTT. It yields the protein CASKSRGASTDTQYF.

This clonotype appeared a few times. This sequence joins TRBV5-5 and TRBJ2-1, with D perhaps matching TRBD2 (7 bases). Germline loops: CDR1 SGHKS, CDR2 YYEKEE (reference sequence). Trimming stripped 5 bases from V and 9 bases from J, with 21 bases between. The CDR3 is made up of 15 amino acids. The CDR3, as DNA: TGTGCCAGCAGTTCCGACCGAGGGGGAGGGATTGAGCAGTTCTTC. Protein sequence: CASSSDRGGGIEQFF.

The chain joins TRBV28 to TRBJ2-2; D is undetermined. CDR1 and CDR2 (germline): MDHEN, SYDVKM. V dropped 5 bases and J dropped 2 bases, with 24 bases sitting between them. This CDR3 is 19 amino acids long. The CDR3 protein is CASSPPVWSVHRNTGELFF. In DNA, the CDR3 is TGTGCCAGCAGTCCCCCCGTCTGGAGCGTCCATAGAAACACCGGGGAGCTGTTTTTT. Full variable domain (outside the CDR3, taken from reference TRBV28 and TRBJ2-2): DVKVTQSSRYLVKRTGEKVFLECVQDMDHENMFWYRQDPGLGLRLIYFSYDVKMKEKGDIPEGYSVSREKKERFSLILESASTNQTSMYLCASSPPVWSVHRNTGELFFGEGSRLTVL.

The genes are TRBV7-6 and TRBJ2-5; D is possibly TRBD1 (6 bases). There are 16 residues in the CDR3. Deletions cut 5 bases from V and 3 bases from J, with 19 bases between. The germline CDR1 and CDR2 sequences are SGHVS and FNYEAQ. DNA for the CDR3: TGTGCCAGCAGCGAAACCCGCGTAGAGGGGGAAGAGACCCAGTACTTC. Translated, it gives CASSETRVEGEETQYF.

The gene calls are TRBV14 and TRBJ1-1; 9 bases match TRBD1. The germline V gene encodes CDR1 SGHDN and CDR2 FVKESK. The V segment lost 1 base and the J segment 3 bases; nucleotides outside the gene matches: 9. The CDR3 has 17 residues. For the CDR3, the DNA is TGTGCCAGCAGCCAAGTCTTCCTCCGGGACAGGGACACTGAAGCTTTCTTT. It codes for CASSQVFLRDRDTEAFF.